The clone carrying this TCR beta chain appeared many times. This sample is part of a study of neurological immune-mediated disorders. The cDNA was synthesized by 5'RACE incorporating 10-nucleotide random UMIs. TCRdb analysed the 5' RACE reads with MiXCR anew, one entry per CDR3 protein. The sample carries approximately 85,000 distinct CDR3 sequences, 13% recorded once. The CDR3 has 15 amino acids. The V gene's germline CDR1 is SGHRS and CDR2 YFSETQ. V was shortened by 0 bases and J by 8 bases, with 12 bases between the two germline ends. This sample's time point: longitudinal time-point 2. Unsorted libraries were prepared from 2 million PBMCs held at -80 C.

The sequenced sample was PBMCs. The chain joins TRBV5-1 to TRBJ1-6; maybe TRBD1 (5 bases). This receptor was obtained from a female donor with HTLV-1-associated myelopathy (HAM/TSP). This CDR3 reads CASSLGDGIDSPLHF. The CDR3 DNA sequence: TGCGCCAGCAGCTTGGGGGACGGGATTGATTCACCCCTCCACTTT.